The T cell receptor (beta chain) under discussion was sequenced for a study of cytomegalovirus exposure and HLA in healthy donors. Germline V lookup: CDR1 SGHNT, CDR2 YYREEE (reference sequence). V shed 1 base and J 0 bases; nucleotides not matched to a gene: 5. The CDR3 spans 16 residues. Primers included in the PCR were 60 Vbeta and 13 Jbeta primers. TCRdb's copy holds only in-frame clones and misses some; the assay was immunoSEQ multiplex PCR. This table lists about 210,000 clones. This clonotype originated in a woman in her twenties or thirties in good health and CMV-seropositive. This chain uses TRBV5-4 with TRBJ2-3; 7 bases align to TRBD2. Material for sequencing was PBMCs. The CDR3, as DNA: TGTGCCAGCAGCTTGAACTCGGGACTAAGCACAGATACGCAGTATTTT. It specifies CASSLNSGLSTDTQYF. The whole variable domain, remainder taken from reference TRBV5-4 and TRBJ2-3, is ETGVTQSPTHLIKTRGQQVTLRCSSQSGHNTVSWYQQALGQGPQFIFQYYREEENGRGNFPPRFSGLQFPNYSSELNVNALELDDSALYLCASSLNSGLSTDTQYFGPGTRLTVL.